The 14 T cell receptor beta chains reported below all come from one sample, sequenced in a study of T cell changes during pregnancy in multiple sclerosis. Clones were sequenced by immunoSEQ multiplex PCR, and TCRdb holds only the in-frame ones, with some missing. There are around 65,000 clones in the sample; about 90% occur only once, and approximately 1.5% lies in the top ten. Sample: peripheral blood, taken in the third trimester of pregnancy. These receptor sequences come from a female donor in good health, enrolled as a control in a pregnancy study.

This CDR3 is CASSRDRGIISNQPQHF. The CDR3 nucleotides read TGTGCCAGCAGCCGGGACAGGGGGATTATTAGCAATCAGCCCCAGCATTTT. The rearrangement links TRBV5-6 to TRBJ1-5; 11 nucleotides match TRBD1. The CDR3 loop spans 17 amino acids. The V and J ends lost 4 bases and 0 bases, in that order; junction bases with no gene match: 6. CDR1 is SGHDT, CDR2 YYEEEE, per germline.

The gene calls are TRBV2 and TRBJ1-4, with 7 bases that match TRBD1. CDR1 and CDR2 from the germline V gene are SNHLY and FYNNEI. The CDR3 runs to 14 residues. After removal of 6 bases from V and 7 bases from J, the junction contained 8 bases not matched to a gene. The CDR3 DNA reads TGTGCCAGCAGCCTGACAGGGTCCGTTGAAAAACTGTTTTTT. This translates into CASSLTGSVEKLFF.

This CDR3 is CASKQTQGGEQYF. CDR3 DNA sequence: TGTGCCAGCAAACAAACTCAGGGGGGCGAGCAGTACTTC. The V gene is TRBV6-6, the J gene TRBJ2-7, with a possible D match to TRBD1 (7 bases). The ends were cut back, 7 bases at V and 6 bases at J, with 16 bases in the middle. Germline CDR1 is MNHNY and CDR2 is SVGAGI (reference sequence). The CDR3 consists of 13 residues.

Worth noting for this clone: Other DNA sequences in this sample translate to the same CDR3. The J gene is TRBJ1-5, the V gene TRBV18, with D tentatively TRBD1 (5 bases). Germline V gene sequence: CDR1 KGHSH, CDR2 LQKENI. The V and J ends lost 0 bases and 4 bases respectively, with 7 bases between them. The CDR3 sequence is 14 residues long. The chain's CDR3 is CASSPPGGNQPQHF. CDR3 DNA: TGTGCCAGCTCACCACCGGGGGGAAATCAGCCCCAGCATTTT.

The chain recombines TRBV6-1 with TRBJ2-3; D uncertain. Trimming removed 4 bases from V and 5 bases from J, with 4 bases in between. CDR3 length equals 11 residues. Per germline, CDR1 MNHNS and CDR2 SASEGT. The CDR3 sequence: CASSVKDTQYF. The CDR3 DNA reads TGTGCCAGCAGTGTCAAAGATACGCAGTATTTT.

This clone was counted only a few times. This chain joins TRBV7-9 and TRBJ1-1; D not resolved. The V end lost 5 bases, the J end lost 7 bases, and 14 bases lay between the germline ends. The CDR3 loop spans 13 amino acids. Per germline, CDR1 SEHNR and CDR2 FQNEAQ (reference sequence). The CDR3 sequence: CASSGGFFFEAFF. CDR3 coding DNA: TGTGCCAGCAGCGGAGGATTTTTCTTTGAAGCTTTCTTT.

V gene TRBV5-1 combines with J gene TRBJ2-3; D is undetermined. Per the germline V gene, CDR1 is SGHRS and CDR2 is YFSETQ. The CDR3 is 16 amino acids. Trimming pared 4 bases from V and 2 bases from J, leaving 17 bases between. CDR3 nucleotide sequence: TGCGCCAGCAGCCCACCCGCTGGGCCCCACACAGATACGCAGTATTTT. Residues: CASSPPAGPHTDTQYF.

This chain connects TRBV27 to TRBJ2-1; 7 bases align to TRBD2. Germline assignment: CDR1 MNHEY and CDR2 SMNVEV (reference sequence). The J segment lost 1 base and the V segment lost 2 bases, leaving 2 bases of the junction unmatched. The CDR3 is 15 residues long. CDR3 residues: CASSLGGGSYNEQFF. In nucleotides, the CDR3 is TGTGCCAGCAGTTTAGGCGGGGGTTCCTACAATGAGCAGTTCTTC.

The table lists this clone with a few counts. V is TRBV11-2 and J is TRBJ1-1; D is possibly TRBD1 (6 bases). The germline V gene has CDR1 SGHAT and CDR2 FQNNGV. There are 13 residues in the CDR3. V gave up 5 bases and J gave up 2 bases, with 9 bases separating them. CDR3 in amino acids: CASSGQLNTEAFF. In DNA form, the CDR3 reads TGTGCCAGCAGCGGACAGCTAAACACTGAAGCTTTCTTT. The full variable domain, rest sourced from reference TRBV11-2 and TRBJ1-1, is EAGVAQSPRYKIIEKRQSVAFWCNPISGHATLYWYQQILGQGPKLLIQFQNNGVVDDSQLPKDRFSAERLKGVDSTLKIQPAKLEDSAVYLCASSGQLNTEAFFGQGTRLTVV.

The J gene is TRBJ2-7, the V gene TRBV7-9; 8 bases match TRBD2. CDR3 length equals 15 residues. Looked up from germline, CDR1 is SEHNR and CDR2 is FQNEAQ (reference sequence). Unmatched junction bases numbered 10, after V lost 5 bases and J lost 4 bases. The CDR3 spells CASSPPGLVSYEQYF. Here the CDR3 DNA reads TGTGCCAGCAGCCCCCCGGGACTAGTGTCGTACGAGCAGTACTTC.

V is TRBV27 and J is TRBJ1-4; D not resolved. V lost 1 base to trimming and J lost 0 bases, with 9 bases between them. Germline V gene sequence: CDR1 MNHEY, CDR2 SMNVEV (reference sequence). This CDR3 spans 16 amino acids. The CDR3 here is CASSLLREATNEKLFF. CDR3 DNA sequence: TGTGCCAGCAGTTTATTGAGGGAGGCAACTAATGAAAAACTGTTTTTT.

Here the CDR3 DNA reads TGTGCCAGCAGTGAACTAGCGGGGCGTTCTGGGGAGCTGTTTTTT. It translates to CASSELAGRSGELFF. This rearrangement joins TRBV6-4 to TRBJ2-2; 10 bases align to TRBD2. The CDR3 has 15 amino acids. CDR1 and CDR2 (germline): MRHNA, SNTAGT. The J segment lost 8 bases and the V segment lost 3 bases, leaving 6 bases of the junction unmatched.

This clone was seen a single time. The genes are TRBV29-1 and TRBJ1-2; D ambiguous. Germline CDR1 is SQVTM and CDR2 is ANQGSEA. V was cut by 0 bases and J by 4 bases, with 12 bases left in between. The length of the CDR3 is 14 residues. CDR3 DNA sequence: TGCAGCGTTGAAGATAAGAGTGGAGTCTATGGCTACACCTTC. Protein product: CSVEDKSGVYGYTF.

The rearrangement links TRBV5-1 to TRBJ2-2; 8 positions agree with TRBD1. This CDR3 has 15 residues. Germline CDR1 is SGHRS and CDR2 is YFSETQ. V was clipped by 6 bases and J by 0 bases; unmatched bases: 4. The CDR3 loop is CASTIQGANTGELFF. CDR3 in DNA: TGCGCCAGCACAATACAGGGGGCGAACACCGGGGAGCTGTTTTTT. Drawing the rest from reference TRBV5-1 and TRBJ2-2, the complete variable domain is KAGVTQTPRYLIKTRGQQVTLSCSPISGHRSVSWYQQTPGQGLQFLFEYFSETQRNKGNFPGRFSGRQFSNSRSEMNVSTLELGDSALYLCASTIQGANTGELFFGEGSRLTVL.